These 26 T cell receptor beta chains were sequenced from one sample in a study of blood T cell repertoires in COVID-19. This table comes from immunoSEQ multiplex PCR, and its TCRdb copy is limited to in-frame clones, with some not included. The sample lists some 250,000 clones; roughly 84% were seen once. Sample: peripheral blood. The receptor source for this set is a woman under 30 with acute or convalescent COVID-19.

The rearrangement uses TRBV6-2 or TRBV6-3 and TRBJ2-5; tentative D call: TRBD2 (5 bases). The germline CDR1 and CDR2 sequences are MNHEY and SVGEGT. The CDR3 is 13 residues long. Trimming stripped 3 bases from V and 4 bases from J, with 9 bases between. The CDR3 sequence: CASSYLGGETQYF. Written as DNA, the CDR3 is TGTGCCAGCAGTTATTTAGGAGGAGAGACCCAGTACTTC.

The CDR3 protein is CASRSGGSFEQFF. For the CDR3, the DNA is TGTGCCAGCAGGTCCGGGGGATCCTTCGAGCAGTTCTTC. The chain couples TRBV5-4 to TRBJ2-1; TRBD2 might be the D (6 bases). V lost 5 bases, J lost 10 bases, and 16 bases lay in between. This CDR3 spans 13 amino acids. CDR1 and CDR2 (germline): SGHNT, YYREEE (reference sequence).

V gene TRBV5-6 combines with J gene TRBJ2-1; D gene ambiguous. This CDR3 comprises 12 residues. CDR1 and CDR2 from the germline V gene are SGHDT and YYEEEE. The germline V and J ends were trimmed by 4 bases and 8 bases, with 10 bases remaining between them. The CDR3 DNA is TGTGCCAGCAGCCTGGACCCGGATGAGCAGTTCTTC. It specifies CASSLDPDEQFF.

CDR3 nucleotides: TGTGCCAGCTCACCCATTTTTGCCGGGGAGCTGTTTTTT. Translating it yields CASSPIFAGELFF. This chain joins TRBV18 and TRBJ2-2; D is uncertain. This CDR3 spans 13 amino acids. V lost 3 bases to trimming and J lost 6 bases, with 8 bases between them. Germline CDR1 KGHSH, CDR2 LQKENI.

The chain recombines TRBV23-1 with TRBJ2-1; 7 nucleotides match TRBD2. TRBV23-1 is classed as an ORF, of uncertain function. The V gene end was trimmed by 0 bases and the J gene end by 2 bases; junction bases not matched to a gene: 7. The CDR3 is made up of 17 amino acids. CDR3 amino acids: CASSQSVGRNPYNEQFF. The CDR3, as DNA: TGCGCCAGCAGTCAATCGGTCGGGAGGAACCCCTACAATGAGCAGTTCTTC.

This clone turned up a few times. J is TRBJ2-1 and V is TRBV19, with TRBD2 matching 7 bases. CDR1 and CDR2 (germline): LNHDA, SQIVND (reference sequence). The V and J ends lost 7 bases and 6 bases, in that order; junction bases with no gene match: 12. CDR3 size: 15 residues. Here the CDR3 reads CASTLSGVPANEQFF. The CDR3 coding sequence is TGTGCCAGTACCTTAAGCGGGGTCCCCGCCAATGAGCAGTTCTTC.

This chain joins TRBV3-1 (or the pseudogene TRBV3-2) and TRBJ2-5, with TRBD2 matching 7 bases. Per the germline V gene, CDR1 is LGHDT and CDR2 is YNNKEL (reference sequence). V gave up 1 base and J gave up 5 bases; unmatched junction bases: 7. CDR3 length: 15 amino acids. The CDR3 here is CASSQVTGEGETQYF. As DNA, the CDR3 is TGTGCCAGCAGCCAAGTAACGGGGGAGGGTGAGACCCAGTACTTC.

V and J are TRBV5-1 and TRBJ2-3; D gene uncertain. V lost 0 bases, J lost 7 bases, and 3 bases lay in between. The CDR3 length is 11 residues. Germline V gene lookup returns CDR1 SGHRS and CDR2 YFSETQ. The CDR3 spells CASSLGNTQYF. The CDR3 DNA follows: TGCGCCAGCAGCTTGGGTAATACGCAGTATTTT.

The rearrangement uses TRBV7-9 and TRBJ1-2; 8 bases match TRBD1. The CDR3 has 13 amino acids. With 4 bases clipped from V and 6 bases from J, the junction kept 4 bases outside the gene matches. CDR1 SEHNR and CDR2 FQNEAQ come from the germline V gene (reference sequence). The CDR3, as DNA: TGTGCCAGCAGCTCAGGGGGCTTTGATGGCTACACCTTC. This translates into CASSSGGFDGYTF.

As concerns this clone: The sample holds other DNA sequences that translate to the same CDR3. V and J are TRBV10-3 and TRBJ1-2; no clear D gene. CDR1 ENHRY and CDR2 SYGVKD come from the germline V gene. Trimming left V 0 bases short and J 1 base short, with 6 bases between. The CDR3 extends over 14 amino acids. CDR3 in amino acids: CAISESGRNYGYTF. CDR3 DNA: TGTGCCATCAGTGAGTCTGGCCGTAACTATGGCTACACCTTC.

The gene calls are TRBV27 and TRBJ2-7, with TRBD2 matching over 7 bases. Germline loops: CDR1 MNHEY, CDR2 SMNVEV (reference sequence). Trimming cost V 0 bases and J 2 bases; bases outside gene matches: 7. There are 16 residues in the CDR3. The CDR3 coding sequence is TGTGCCAGCAGTTTATCGTATCGCGGGAGCGCCTACGAGCAGTACTTC. Its protein product is CASSLSYRGSAYEQYF.

The chain uses TRBV6-2 or TRBV6-3 and TRBJ2-7; D is uncertain. Trimming took 0 bases from V and 3 from J, leaving 3 bases between them. CDR3 size: 12 residues. Germline loops: CDR1 MNHEY, CDR2 SVGEGT. The CDR3 nucleotides are TGTGCCAGCAGTTACTCTATCTACGAGCAGTACTTC. Amino acid sequence: CASSYSIYEQYF.

The chain carries TRBV30 and TRBJ1-2; D gene ambiguous. This CDR3 spans 11 amino acids. The V gene lost 2 bases and the J gene lost 5 bases, with 6 bases spanning the gap. In germline, CDR1 is GTSNPN, CDR2 SVGIG (reference sequence). CDR3 bases: TGTGCCTGGAGTTCAAATTATGGCTACACCTTC. As protein: CAWSSNYGYTF.

V is TRBV7-8 and J is TRBJ2-1, with TRBD2 as a possible D gene (5 bases). The CDR3 totals 13 residues. From germline, CDR1 is SGHVS and CDR2 FQNEAQ. Trimming removed 3 bases at V and 8 bases at J, with 11 bases between. The CDR3 coding sequence is TGTGCCAGCAGCTTTCTAGCCCGGGATGAGCAGTTCTTC. It encodes CASSFLARDEQFF.

The rearrangement uses TRBV18 and TRBJ2-2; TRBD1 might be the D (6 bases). This CDR3 has 15 amino acids. Germline CDR1 KGHSH, CDR2 LQKENI. Trimming took off 2 bases at V and 1 base at J, with 8 bases between the two ends. The CDR3 spells CASSPSTGNTGELFF. DNA for the CDR3: TGTGCCAGCTCACCATCGACAGGGAACACCGGGGAGCTGTTTTTT.

This rearrangement joins TRBV12-3 or TRBV12-4 to TRBJ1-2; 10 nucleotides align to TRBD1. This CDR3 contains 13 residues. V lost 6 bases, J lost 6 bases, and 4 bases stayed unmatched. CDR3 sequence (DNA): TGTGCCAGCAGCACCGGGACAGGGGATGGCTACACCTTC. Its protein is CASSTGTGDGYTF.

This chain uses TRBV5-5 with TRBJ2-1; a weak D match, TRBD2 (6 bases). Per germline, CDR1 SGHKS and CDR2 YYEKEE (reference sequence). The CDR3 has 12 residues. V lost 5 bases and J 9 bases, leaving 12 bases between the germline ends. The CDR3 coding sequence is TGTGCCAGCAGGCATCGGGGGTCTGAGCAGTTCTTC. Residues: CASRHRGSEQFF. Combining the CDR3 with reference TRBV5-5 and TRBJ2-1 gives the whole variable domain DAGVTQSPTHLIKTRGQQVTLRCSPISGHKSVSWYQQVLGQGPQFIFQYYEKEERGRGNFPDRFSARQFPNYSSELNVNALLLGDSALYLCASRHRGSEQFFGPGTRLTVL.

The rearrangement joins TRBV7-9 to TRBJ2-1; 10 nucleotides line up with TRBD1. The V segment lost 9 bases and the J segment 0 bases; nucleotides outside the gene matches: 5. The CDR3 length is 15 residues. Per germline, CDR1 SEHNR and CDR2 FQNEAQ (reference sequence). The CDR3 reads CASRGQGFSYNEQFF. The CDR3 nucleotides are TGTGCCAGTCGGGGACAGGGGTTCTCCTACAATGAGCAGTTCTTC.

Only a few counts were recorded for this clone. The chain employs TRBV5-6 and TRBJ2-7; TRBD2 matches 10 bases. This CDR3 comprises 17 residues. V lost 2 bases and J lost 5; bases outside the gene matches: 13. Germline assignment: CDR1 SGHDT and CDR2 YYEEEE. CDR3 DNA sequence: TGTGCCAGCAGCTTCACGAGCGGGAGGGCCTTTCCCCACGAGCAGTACTTC. This gives the protein CASSFTSGRAFPHEQYF.

This clone was observed once. The V gene is TRBV28, the J gene TRBJ1-2; D remains unclear. The CDR3 is 13 residues long. The germline V gene has CDR1 MDHEN and CDR2 SYDVKM. Deletions cut 2 bases from V and 7 bases from J, with 11 bases between. CDR3 region: CASSLGRVAGYTF. The CDR3 nucleotides are TGTGCCAGCAGTTTAGGGAGGGTGGCTGGCTACACCTTC.

The CDR3, as DNA: TGCGCCAGCAGCCAAGATTTTGGGCAGTTCTACGAGCAGTACTTC. It encodes CASSQDFGQFYEQYF. The V gene is TRBV4-1, the J gene TRBJ2-7; D not certain. CDR3 size: 15 residues. Germline CDR1 reads MGHRA; CDR2 reads YSYEKL. V was cut by 0 bases and J by 3 bases, with 12 bases left in between.

V usage is TRBV25-1 and J usage is TRBJ2-7; D is perhaps TRBD1 (6 bases). Trimming cost V 6 bases and J 3 bases, with 15 bases left between them. The CDR3 extends over 14 amino acids. Germline V gene lookup returns CDR1 MGHDK and CDR2 SYGVNS. The CDR3 coding sequence is TGTGCCAGCAGCGTGGACAGCCAAGTCTACGAGCAGTACTTC. It yields the protein CASSVDSQVYEQYF.

The rearrangement links TRBV7-2 to TRBJ1-2; the D gene is possibly TRBD1 (5 bases). The CDR3 runs 13 residues. Germline CDR1 reads SGHTA; CDR2 reads FQGNSA. Deletions cut 1 base from V and 4 bases from J, with 7 bases between. CDR3 in DNA: TGTGCCAGCAGCTTAGACAGGACCTATGGCTACACCTTC. Translated, it gives CASSLDRTYGYTF.

This sequence joins TRBV6-5 and TRBJ2-7; TRBD1 might be the D (6 bases). The V and J ends lost 7 bases and 6 bases respectively, with 22 bases between them. The CDR3 extends over 15 amino acids. Germline CDR1 is MNHEY and CDR2 is SVGAGI. The DNA for the CDR3 is TGTGCCAGCACTTTCCAGACAGGTCCCTACGGCGAGCAGTACTTC. Its translation: CASTFQTGPYGEQYF.

Turning to this clone: One end of the junction is discordant with germline, which a read error may explain. This chain joins TRBV3-1 (or the pseudogene TRBV3-2) and TRBJ1-1, with D maybe TRBD1 (5 bases). The CDR3 has 14 amino acids. The germline CDR1 and CDR2 sequences are LGHDT and YNNKEL (reference sequence). In DNA form, the CDR3 reads TGTGCCAGCAGCCCAGGGCCTCTTCCGGGACTCCTCACCTTT. This codes for CASSPGPLPGLLTF.

A single count supports this clone. Here the CDR3 reads CASRYTGGDTEAFF. CDR3 nucleotides: TGTGCCAGCAGATACACAGGGGGCGACACTGAAGCTTTCTTT. This chain joins TRBV6-5 and TRBJ1-1; 9 bases are a match to TRBD1. With 6 bases clipped from V and 3 bases from J, the junction kept 5 bases outside the gene matches. CDR3 length equals 14 residues. Germline V gives CDR1 MNHEY, CDR2 SVGAGI.